This T cell receptor (beta chain) derives from a study of T cells in narcolepsy. About the study: Enrolled donors included narcolepsy type 1 or type 2 patients and healthy controls.

Whole-study results and caveats: HCRT-specific and TRIB2-specific autoreactive clonotypes appeared among same-patient CSF and blood CD4+ clonotypes. Blood of same and different patients, but not healthy controls, reportedly held recurring autoreactive clonotypes. Autoreactive clone sequences were missing from some blood memory CD4+ repertoires.

The CDR3 loop spans 15 amino acids. CDR1 and CDR2 (germline): MNHNY, SVGAGI (reference sequence). The V gene lost 3 bases and the J gene lost 5 bases, with 16 bases spanning the gap. For this clone: The antigen is not known.

Clones were sequenced by immunoSEQ multiplex PCR, and TCRdb holds only the in-frame ones, with some missing. Of roughly 27,000 clones listed, approximately 86% were seen once; the top ten hold about 1.1%. The receptor's source is a human donor with narcolepsy. The sample consisted of CD45RA- memory CD4+ T cells from PBMCs. The V gene is TRBV6-6, the J gene TRBJ2-5, with D perhaps TRBD1 or TRBD2 (6 bases each). CDR3 coding DNA: TGTGCCAGCAGTTATACGGGGGCGCTGGGGGAGACCCAGTACTTC. Encoded protein: CASSYTGALGETQYF.